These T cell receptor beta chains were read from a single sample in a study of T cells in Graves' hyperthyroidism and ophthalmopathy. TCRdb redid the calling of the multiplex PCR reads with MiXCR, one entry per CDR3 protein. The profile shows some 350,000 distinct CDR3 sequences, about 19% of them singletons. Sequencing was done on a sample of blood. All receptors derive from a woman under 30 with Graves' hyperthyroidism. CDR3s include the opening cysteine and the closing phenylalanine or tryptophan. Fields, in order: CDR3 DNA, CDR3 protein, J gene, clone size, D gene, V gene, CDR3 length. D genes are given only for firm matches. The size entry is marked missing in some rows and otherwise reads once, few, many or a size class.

cdr3_nt: TGTGCCAGCAGTGAAGGGGTGAACACTGAAGCTTTCTTT
cdr3_aa: CASSEGVNTEAFF
j_call: TRBJ1-1
clone_size: many
d_call: NA
v_call: TRBV25-1
cdr3_length: 13

cdr3_nt: TGTGCCACCCGACGTGAAGCTTTCTTT
cdr3_aa: CATRREAFF
j_call: TRBJ1-1
clone_size: many
d_call: NA
v_call: TRBV7-9
cdr3_length: 9

cdr3_nt: TGCAGTGCTAGGGAGGGGGAGGAAAAACTGTTTTTT
cdr3_aa: CSAREGEEKLFF
j_call: TRBJ1-4
clone_size: many
d_call: NA
v_call: TRBV20-1
cdr3_length: 12

cdr3_nt: TGTGCCAGCAAGTCGGGTCGGGCTTTGACAGGGAGCTACACCTTC
cdr3_aa: CASKSGRALTGSYTF
j_call: TRBJ1-2
clone_size: many
d_call: TRBD1
v_call: TRBV6-1
cdr3_length: 15

cdr3_nt: TGTGCCAGCAGCCCAGGAGGACCGGTGGGGTACCAAGAGACCCAGTACTTC
cdr3_aa: CASSPGGPVGYQETQYF
j_call: TRBJ2-5
clone_size: NA
d_call: NA
v_call: TRBV3-1
cdr3_length: 17

cdr3_nt: TGTGCCAGCAGTTCGGGACTAGCCAGGAGCTCCTACGAGCAGTACTTC
cdr3_aa: CASSSGLARSSYEQYF
j_call: TRBJ2-7
clone_size: many
d_call: TRBD2
v_call: TRBV6-2/TRBV6-3
cdr3_length: 16

cdr3_nt: TGTGCCAGCAGCCCTCTACCGGGACAGGCCAAAAACATTCAGTACTTC
cdr3_aa: CASSPLPGQAKNIQYF
j_call: TRBJ2-4
clone_size: many
d_call: TRBD1
v_call: TRBV7-8
cdr3_length: 16

cdr3_nt: TGTGCCAGCAGCTACGGAGAAACTGAAGCTTGCTTT
cdr3_aa: CASSYGETEACF
j_call: TRBJ1-1
clone_size: few
d_call: NA
v_call: TRBV11-2
cdr3_length: 12

cdr3_nt: TGCGCCAGCAGCATTGACCCTTACGAGCAGTACTTC
cdr3_aa: CASSIDPYEQYF
j_call: TRBJ2-7
clone_size: many
d_call: NA
v_call: TRBV5-1
cdr3_length: 12

cdr3_nt: TGTGCCAGCAGTTCCCGCGGGGGACAGGGCTCAGATACGCAGTATTTT
cdr3_aa: CASSSRGGQGSDTQYF
j_call: TRBJ2-3
clone_size: NA
d_call: TRBD1
v_call: TRBV6-5
cdr3_length: 16

cdr3_nt: TGTGCCAGCAGCTTACAGGGGGGACACTTGAACACTGAAGCTTTCTTT
cdr3_aa: CASSLQGGHLNTEAFF
j_call: TRBJ1-1
clone_size: many
d_call: TRBD1
v_call: TRBV7-6
cdr3_length: 16

cdr3_nt: TGTGCCAGCAGTCGCACCCAAGAGACCCAGTACTTC
cdr3_aa: CASSRTQETQYF
j_call: TRBJ2-5
clone_size: many
d_call: NA
v_call: TRBV2
cdr3_length: 12

cdr3_nt: TGTGCCAAAACCGGGGAATTGATGGAGACCCAGTACTTC
cdr3_aa: CAKTGELMETQYF
j_call: TRBJ2-5
clone_size: few
d_call: NA
v_call: TRBV6-1
cdr3_length: 13

cdr3_nt: TGTGCCACCAGCAGAGCGCTGACCAAAAACATTCAGTACTTC
cdr3_aa: CATSRALTKNIQYF
j_call: TRBJ2-4
clone_size: many
d_call: NA
v_call: TRBV15
cdr3_length: 14

cdr3_nt: TGCAGCGTTGAGGATGGCTACACCTTC
cdr3_aa: CSVEDGYTF
j_call: TRBJ1-2
clone_size: many
d_call: NA
v_call: TRBV29-1
cdr3_length: 9

cdr3_nt: TGTGCCTTAGTAGCGGGGGTTGGGCCCGGGGAGCTGTTTTTT
cdr3_aa: CALVAGVGPGELFF
j_call: TRBJ2-2
clone_size: NA
d_call: TRBD2
v_call: TRBV30
cdr3_length: 14

cdr3_nt: TGTGCCAGCAGTGAAGTTAGCAGCTATGGCTACACCTTC
cdr3_aa: CASSEVSSYGYTF
j_call: TRBJ1-2
clone_size: NA
d_call: NA
v_call: TRBV6-1
cdr3_length: 13

cdr3_nt: TGCGCCAGCAGCCCAGACAGGGGGGTGAACGAGCAGTACTTC
cdr3_aa: CASSPDRGVNEQYF
j_call: TRBJ2-7
clone_size: many
d_call: TRBD1
v_call: TRBV5-1
cdr3_length: 14

cdr3_nt: TGTGCCAGCAGCCGGGGGCTGGGGGACCAAGAGACCCAGTACTTC
cdr3_aa: CASSRGLGDQETQYF
j_call: TRBJ2-5
clone_size: once
d_call: NA
v_call: TRBV7-2
cdr3_length: 15

cdr3_nt: TGTGCCTGGAGTGGGCTGTTACGCCAAGAGACCCAGTACTTC
cdr3_aa: CAWSGLLRQETQYF
j_call: TRBJ2-5
clone_size: NA
d_call: NA
v_call: TRBV30
cdr3_length: 14

cdr3_nt: TGTGCCAGCAGTTTTCAGGGATCCGGGGAGCTGTTTTTT
cdr3_aa: CASSFQGSGELFF
j_call: TRBJ2-2
clone_size: NA
d_call: NA
v_call: TRBV28
cdr3_length: 13

cdr3_nt: TGTGCCAGCAGGTCACAGGGCTATGGCACTGAAGCTTTCTTT
cdr3_aa: CASRSQGYGTEAFF
j_call: TRBJ1-1
clone_size: NA
d_call: NA
v_call: TRBV6-1
cdr3_length: 14

cdr3_nt: TGTGCCAGCAGCCACCGGGGGGGAGCCACCTACGAGCAGTACTTC
cdr3_aa: CASSHRGGATYEQYF
j_call: TRBJ2-7
clone_size: many
d_call: TRBD2
v_call: TRBV5-6
cdr3_length: 15

cdr3_nt: TGTGCCAGCAGCTTCGCGACGAACACTGAAGCTTTCTTT
cdr3_aa: CASSFATNTEAFF
j_call: TRBJ1-1
clone_size: many
d_call: NA
v_call: TRBV13
cdr3_length: 13

cdr3_nt: TGTGCCAGCAGGGGACAGTATCGGGACACTGAAGCTTTCTTT
cdr3_aa: CASRGQYRDTEAFF
j_call: TRBJ1-1
clone_size: many
d_call: TRBD1
v_call: TRBV2
cdr3_length: 14

cdr3_nt: TGTGCCACCAGCAGACAGGACAGGAAGGTGTTTTTT
cdr3_aa: CATSRQDRKVFF
j_call: TRBJ2-2
clone_size: many
d_call: TRBD1
v_call: TRBV15
cdr3_length: 12

cdr3_nt: TGTGCCAGCAGTTACTCGACTCACAGGGACCATGGCTACACCTTC
cdr3_aa: CASSYSTHRDHGYTF
j_call: TRBJ1-2
clone_size: NA
d_call: NA
v_call: TRBV6-5
cdr3_length: 15

cdr3_nt: TGTGCCACCAGTGATGGGATTCCACGGGGAGTGGAGACCCAGTACTTC
cdr3_aa: CATSDGIPRGVETQYF
j_call: TRBJ2-5
clone_size: many
d_call: NA
v_call: TRBV24-1
cdr3_length: 16

cdr3_nt: TGTGCCAGCAGTTTTCGCGCACCTAGGAGGCCTGAAGCTTTCTTT
cdr3_aa: CASSFRAPRRPEAFF
j_call: TRBJ1-1
clone_size: NA
d_call: NA
v_call: TRBV12-3/TRBV12-4
cdr3_length: 15

cdr3_nt: TGTGCCTGGGGCAGGGATTACCGCCAGCCCCAGCATTTT
cdr3_aa: CAWGRDYRQPQHF
j_call: TRBJ1-5
clone_size: few
d_call: NA
v_call: TRBV30
cdr3_length: 13

cdr3_nt: TGTGCCAGCAGGCTCTCGGGCCGAGCGAGTAAGACCCAGTACTTC
cdr3_aa: CASRLSGRASKTQYF
j_call: TRBJ2-5
clone_size: many
d_call: NA
v_call: TRBV12-3/TRBV12-4
cdr3_length: 15

cdr3_nt: TGTGCCACCAGCAGAGATTCAGGGGATGCGCAGTACTTC
cdr3_aa: CATSRDSGDAQYF
j_call: TRBJ2-7
clone_size: many
d_call: NA
v_call: TRBV15
cdr3_length: 13

cdr3_nt: TGTGCCAGCAGCCAAGAAGTGCAAGGACAGGGGGACGAGCAGTACTTC
cdr3_aa: CASSQEVQGQGDEQYF
j_call: TRBJ2-7
clone_size: many
d_call: TRBD1
v_call: TRBV4-2
cdr3_length: 16